The rows below give T cell receptor beta chains drawn from one sample of a study of Graves' ophthalmopathy and Graves' hyperthyroidism. TCRdb independently ran MiXCR on the multiplex PCR reads; one entry per CDR3 protein. The data show 620,000 or so distinct CDR3 sequences, about a fifth seen once. Specimen: peripheral blood. The receptors derive from a woman aged 18-29 years with stable Graves' hyperthyroidism. Some clones in this sample may be carry-over from other donors' samples. CDR3s include the opening cysteine and the closing phenylalanine or tryptophan. Each record gives: clone size, D gene, V gene, J gene, CDR3 protein, CDR3 DNA. A D gene is named only where the DNA matches it firmly. Size is stated for part of the rows, as once, few or many counts, or as a class when the clone is expanded.

many	TRBD2	TRBV7-3	TRBJ2-2	CASSPGTSGSIGRTGELFF	TGTGCCAGCAGCCCCGGGACTAGCGGCTCTATAGGTCGCACCGGGGAGCTGTTTTTT
NA	TRBD1	TRBV15	TRBJ1-5	CATSTTRTGLQPQHF	TGTGCCACCAGCACGACAAGGACAGGGCTTCAGCCCCAGCATTTT
many	NA	TRBV6-1	TRBJ1-6	CASSEVSTNSPLHF	TGTGCCAGCAGTGAAGTGTCAACTAATTCACCCCTCCACTTT
many	NA	TRBV5-8	TRBJ1-5	CASSIGENQPQHF	TGTGCCAGCAGCATTGGGGAGAATCAGCCCCAGCATTTT
many	NA	TRBV2	TRBJ2-2	CASSVGGRVKTGELFF	TGTGCCAGCAGTGTTGGGGGGCGCGTCAAGACCGGGGAGCTGTTTTTT
many	NA	TRBV28	TRBJ1-2	CVSSIVGNYGYTF	TGTGTCAGCAGCATAGTAGGAAACTATGGCTACACCTTC
many	TRBD1	TRBV6-1	TRBJ2-7	CASSRPRTGYYEQYF	TGTGCCAGCAGCCGTCCCCGGACAGGTTACTACGAGCAGTACTTC
many	NA	TRBV7-3	TRBJ2-2	CASSQGTRTNTGELFF	TGTGCCAGCAGTCAAGGGACACGGACTAACACCGGGGAGCTGTTTTTT
few	NA	TRBV6-1	TRBJ2-7	CASTVGVGFYEQYF	TGTGCCAGCACCGTAGGGGTAGGGTTCTACGAGCAGTACTTC
many	NA	TRBV10-2	TRBJ2-7	CASSLDGVSYEQYF	TGCGCCAGCAGCTTGGACGGAGTTTCCTACGAGCAGTACTTC
many	NA	TRBV10-2	TRBJ1-5	CASRTPGSNQPQHF	TGCGCCAGTCGGACGCCGGGGAGCAATCAGCCCCAGCATTTT
many	TRBD2	TRBV20-1	TRBJ2-5	CSAPLLAGGNQETQYF	TGCAGTGCTCCCTTACTAGCGGGGGGAAACCAAGAGACCCAGTACTTC
many	TRBD2	TRBV7-3	TRBJ2-5	CASSLGSGDQETQYF	TGTGCCAGCAGCTTGGGGAGCGGGGACCAAGAGACCCAGTACTTC
NA	NA	TRBV6-1	TRBJ1-1	CASSKPSGAKTFF	TGTGCCAGCAGTAAACCGTCAGGGGCAAAAACTTTCTTT
many	NA	TRBV11-2	TRBJ2-7	CASSLVISYEQYF	TGTGCCAGCAGCTTAGTAATTTCCTACGAGCAGTACTTC
many	NA	TRBV6-1	TRBJ1-2	CASSERSETYGYTF	TGTGCCAGCAGTGAACGAAGCGAGACCTATGGCTACACCTTC
many	TRBD1	TRBV9	TRBJ2-7	CASSHRQGANEQYF	TGTGCCAGCAGCCATCGACAGGGGGCTAACGAGCAGTACTTC
many	NA	TRBV28	TRBJ2-7	CASSFSSDTNYEQYF	TGTGCCAGCAGTTTTAGTTCAGACACAAACTACGAGCAGTACTTC
once	NA	TRBV5-5	TRBJ1-1	CASSFREQSWNTEAFF	TGTGCCAGCAGCTTCAGGGAGCAAAGTTGGAACACTGAAGCTTTCTTT
many	NA	TRBV2	TRBJ1-1	CASRRGSGTEAFF	TGTGCCAGCAGGAGGGGGTCGGGGACTGAAGCTTTCTTT
NA	NA	TRBV6-2/TRBV6-3	TRBJ1-6	CASRPPSSHLHF	TGTGCCAGCAGGCCCCCCAGTTCACACCTCCACTTT
many	NA	TRBV2	TRBJ1-2	CAGETDMSGYTF	TGTGCCGGGGAGACGGATATGTCTGGCTACACCTTC
few	NA	TRBV20-1	TRBJ2-7	CSASLRGRGEQYF	TGCAGTGCTAGTCTCAGGGGTCGAGGTGAGCAGTACTTC
NA	NA	TRBV20-1	TRBJ1-2	CSAIPGVNYGYTF	TGCAGTGCCATCCCGGGGGTCAACTATGGCTACACCTTC
many	NA	TRBV5-1	TRBJ1-1	CASSLARGASPEAFF	TGCGCCAGCAGCTTGGCACGGGGCGCGTCCCCTGAAGCTTTCTTT
NA	TRBD2	TRBV12-3/TRBV12-4	TRBJ2-7	CASSKREGLGEQYF	TGTGCCAGCAGCAAGCGGGAGGGCCTTGGAGAGCAGTACTTC
many	TRBD2	TRBV6-5	TRBJ2-7	CASSYSASGRYEQYF	TGTGCCAGCAGTTACAGCGCTAGCGGGAGGTACGAGCAGTACTTC
many	TRBD1	TRBV19	TRBJ1-6	CASTIGTGGIYNSPLHF	TGTGCCAGTACTATCGGGACAGGGGGAATCTATAATTCACCCCTCCACTTT
many	NA	TRBV5-1	TRBJ2-7	CASSIKDSTEQYF	TGCGCCAGCAGCATAAAGGACTCAACCGAGCAGTACTTC
many	TRBD2	TRBV5-1	TRBJ2-7	CASSSGGGPYEQYF	TGCGCCAGCAGCTCCGGGGGGGGCCCTTACGAGCAGTACTTC
NA	NA	TRBV20-1	TRBJ2-5	CSARWGRRVKETQYF	TGCAGTGCTAGATGGGGCAGGAGGGTCAAAGAGACCCAGTACTTC
many	NA	TRBV6-1	TRBJ1-2	CASRNGQREGYTF	TGTGCCAGCAGGAATGGACAGCGGGAAGGCTACACCTTC
many	NA	TRBV2	TRBJ1-1	CAGISGWNTEAFF	TGTGCCGGGATCTCGGGGTGGAACACTGAAGCTTTCTTT
NA	NA	TRBV20-1	TRBJ2-7	CSARGPRYEQYF	TGCAGTGCTAGAGGTCCGCGCTACGAGCAGTACTTC
many	NA	TRBV20-1	TRBJ1-2	CSARPTGLTYGYTF	TGCAGTGCTCGTCCCACGGGGCTGACCTATGGCTACACCTTC
many	NA	TRBV30	TRBJ2-5	CAWSTTGRGFRETQYF	TGTGCCTGGAGTACGACAGGAAGGGGTTTCCGAGAGACCCAGTACTTC
NA	NA	TRBV24-1	TRBJ2-7	CATSDPSGSSYEQYF	TGTGCCACCAGTGACCCCAGTGGGTCCTCCTACGAGCAGTACTTC
NA	NA	TRBV20-1	TRBJ2-5	CSATPRETQYF	TGCAGTGCAACGCCCCGGGAGACCCAGTACTTC
many	TRBD1	TRBV10-3	TRBJ2-7	CAISWGQIPSYEQYF	TGTGCCATCAGCTGGGGACAGATCCCCTCCTACGAGCAGTACTTC
NA	TRBD2	TRBV2	TRBJ2-1	CASSELGLVYNEQFF	TGTGCCAGCAGTGAATTGGGACTAGTATACAATGAGCAGTTCTTC
many	NA	TRBV19	TRBJ1-1	CASSTGRETEAFF	TGTGCCAGTAGCACAGGGAGGGAAACTGAAGCTTTCTTT
many	NA	TRBV24-1	TRBJ2-5	CATSPGEQETQYF	TGTGCCACCAGTCCGGGGGAGCAAGAGACCCAGTACTTC
many	TRBD1	TRBV12-3/TRBV12-4	TRBJ1-1	CASSLSLRGLRGAGEAFF	TGTGCCAGCAGTTTGTCTCTAAGGGGGCTACGGGGGGCCGGTGAAGCTTTCTTT
many	NA	TRBV27	TRBJ2-4	CASSYTLDRRRDIQYF	TGTGCCAGCAGTTATACCCTCGACAGGCGGAGGGACATTCAGTACTTC
many	NA	TRBV10-1	TRBJ1-5	CASREGRRNQPQHF	TGCGCCAGCCGGGAAGGCAGGAGGAATCAGCCCCAGCATTTT
many	NA	TRBV20-1	TRBJ2-7	CSARKVDEQYF	TGCAGTGCTAGGAAGGTGGACGAGCAGTACTTC
NA	NA	TRBV19	TRBJ2-4	CASSVGTGDPIKYF	TGTGCCAGTAGTGTTGGAACGGGAGACCCCATTAAGTACTTC
NA	NA	TRBV3-1	TRBJ1-1	CASSQGSGRSTEAFF	TGTGCCAGCAGCCAAGGGTCTGGGCGTAGCACTGAAGCTTTCTTT